The 13 T cell receptor beta chains below come from one sample, sequenced in a study of CD8 T cells in Susac syndrome. When the RNA was reverse transcribed, random hexamers were used with an input of about 0.45 to 1 ug. One entry per CDR3 protein, called by TCRdb with MiXCR from the immunoSEQ multiplex PCR reads. The profile covers approximately 260,000 distinct CDR3 sequences, with about 96% appearing a single time and 0.095% to 0.12% taken by the ten largest. The sequenced material came from CD4+ T cells from PBMCs. The receptors come from a human donor with Susac syndrome.

The chain employs TRBV25-1 and TRBJ2-7; unclear D gene. Trimming took off 6 bases at V and 3 bases at J, with 12 bases between the two ends. CDR1 and CDR2 (germline): MGHDK, SYGVNS. The CDR3 is 13 amino acids. The CDR3 DNA sequence: TGTGCCAGCAGCGTCTTGAGCTTCTACGAGCAGTACTTC. This codes for CASSVLSFYEQYF.

This chain joins TRBV4-1 and TRBJ2-1; D not resolved. CDR1 is MGHRA and CDR2 is YSYEKL in the germline V gene. Trimming shortened V by 3 bases and J by 0 bases, and 15 bases separated the two germline ends. The CDR3 consists of 17 residues. CDR3 bases: TGCGCCAGCAGCCACGCTCTCCCTGCCTCCTCCTACAATGAGCAGTTCTTC. As protein: CASSHALPASSYNEQFF.

This clonotype has just one count. J is TRBJ1-2 and V is TRBV30; 7 bases align to TRBD1. V gave up 2 bases and J gave up 7 bases; unmatched junction bases: 7. Germline CDR1 GTSNPN, CDR2 SVGIG (reference sequence). The CDR3 sequence is 13 residues long. The CDR3, as DNA: TGTGCCTGGAGTCCTGGGACAGACGGTGGCTACACCTTC. Protein: CAWSPGTDGGYTF.

The V gene is TRBV20-1, the J gene TRBJ1-2; D remains unclear. CDR3 length equals 16 residues. Trimming shortened V by 2 bases and J by 2 bases, and 18 bases separated the two germline ends. The germline CDR1 and CDR2 sequences are DFQATT and SNEGSKA (reference sequence). The DNA of the CDR3 is TGCAGTGCTAGATCCTGGACTCCGGAGGCGAACTATGGCTACACCTTC. This encodes CSARSWTPEANYGYTF.

The J gene is TRBJ2-5, the V gene TRBV7-9; 9 bases match TRBD1. J lost 2 bases, V lost 6 bases, and 7 bases had no gene match. CDR1 is SEHNR and CDR2 is FQNEAQ in the germline V gene (reference sequence). This CDR3 has 15 amino acids. The CDR3 DNA is TGTGCCAGCAGTGGGGGGACAGGGAAGCAAGAGACCCAGTACTTC. Its protein product is CASSGGTGKQETQYF.

The chain uses TRBV3-1 and TRBJ2-4, with D possibly matching TRBD2 (6 bases). This CDR3 is built from 18 residues. CDR1 is LGHDT and CDR2 is YNNKEL in the germline V gene (reference sequence). Trimming shortened V by 0 bases and J by 0 bases, and 15 bases separated the two germline ends. Here the CDR3 reads CASSQERSAGLAKNIQYF. The CDR3 DNA sequence: TGTGCCAGCAGCCAAGAAAGATCCGCGGGGCTAGCCAAAAACATTCAGTACTTC.

The chain has TRBV19 and TRBJ2-5; D might be TRBD2 (6 bases). Germline CDR1 LNHDA, CDR2 SQIVND (reference sequence). This CDR3 has 15 amino acids. V was clipped by 6 bases and J by 2 bases, with 16 bases between them. The CDR3 spells CASRKPGERQETQYF. CDR3 nucleotide sequence: TGTGCCAGTAGAAAACCGGGGGAGCGGCAAGAGACCCAGTACTTC.

The chain is built from TRBV29-1 and TRBJ1-5; the match to TRBD1 covers 9 bases. The CDR3 consists of 14 residues. The trim removed 6 bases at V and 10 bases at J, leaving 13 bases unmatched. The germline gives CDR1 SQVTM, CDR2 ANQGSEA. CDR3 DNA sequence: TGCAGCGTGGGCTCGGGACAGGGTCAGGAACCCCAGCATTTT. This gives the protein CSVGSGQGQEPQHF.

This clonotype came up once. The V gene is TRBV11-3, the J gene TRBJ1-2; D unclear. Looked up from germline, CDR1 is SGHNT and CDR2 is YENEEA. This CDR3 spans 13 amino acids. Trimming took 5 bases from V and 8 from J, leaving 15 bases between them. CDR3 sequence (DNA): TGTGCCAGCAGCGAGGATTGGAGGAGCGGCTACACCTTC. Encoded protein: CASSEDWRSGYTF. Filled out from reference TRBV11-3 and TRBJ1-2, the complete variable domain reads EAGVVQSPRYKIIEKKQPVAFWCNPISGHNTLYWYLQNLGQGPELLIRYENEEAVDDSQLPKDRFSAERLKGVDSTLKIQPAELGDSAVYLCASSEDWRSGYTFGSGTRLTVV.

The chain joins TRBV12-3 or TRBV12-4 to TRBJ1-1, with 9 bases matching TRBD1. With V trimmed by 5 bases and J by 4 bases, 8 bases remained unmatched. The length of the CDR3 is 15 residues. The CDR3 spells CASSPVTGGSTEAFF. The CDR3 region has the DNA TGTGCCAGCAGTCCTGTGACAGGGGGGTCCACTGAAGCTTTCTTT.

V and J are TRBV15 and TRBJ1-2, with 9 bases fitting TRBD1. The germline V gene encodes CDR1 LNHNV and CDR2 YYDKDF (reference sequence). Unmatched junction bases numbered 6, after V lost 2 bases and J lost 2 bases. The CDR3 is 16 amino acids. This chain's CDR3 is CATSRNWDRENYGYTF. The CDR3 nucleotides are TGTGCCACCAGCAGAAATTGGGACAGGGAGAACTATGGCTACACCTTC.

V usage is TRBV19 and J usage is TRBJ2-7; D uncertain. The CDR3 runs 14 residues. Germline-derived CDR1 and CDR2 are LNHDA and SQIVND (reference sequence). V lost 5 bases and J 0 bases, leaving 11 bases between the germline ends. CDR3 coding DNA: TGTGCCAGTAGTTCACCCAGGAGCTCCTACGAGCAGTACTTC. Protein product: CASSSPRSSYEQYF.

The chain joins TRBV29-1 to TRBJ1-3; D is uncertain. Germline V CDR1 and CDR2: SQVTM, ANQGSEA. Trimming removed 7 bases at V and 0 bases at J, with 13 bases between. The CDR3 is made up of 14 amino acids. The CDR3 here is CSAGRQSSGNTIYF. The CDR3 DNA follows: TGCAGCGCCGGGAGGCAGAGCTCTGGAAACACCATATATTTT. The variable domain in full, completed from reference TRBV29-1 and TRBJ1-3, reads SAVISQKPSRDICQRGTSLTIQCQVDSQVTMMFWYRQQPGQSLTLIATANQGSEATYESGFVIDKFPISRPNLTFSTLTVSNMSPEDSSIYLCSAGRQSSGNTIYFGEGSWLTVV.